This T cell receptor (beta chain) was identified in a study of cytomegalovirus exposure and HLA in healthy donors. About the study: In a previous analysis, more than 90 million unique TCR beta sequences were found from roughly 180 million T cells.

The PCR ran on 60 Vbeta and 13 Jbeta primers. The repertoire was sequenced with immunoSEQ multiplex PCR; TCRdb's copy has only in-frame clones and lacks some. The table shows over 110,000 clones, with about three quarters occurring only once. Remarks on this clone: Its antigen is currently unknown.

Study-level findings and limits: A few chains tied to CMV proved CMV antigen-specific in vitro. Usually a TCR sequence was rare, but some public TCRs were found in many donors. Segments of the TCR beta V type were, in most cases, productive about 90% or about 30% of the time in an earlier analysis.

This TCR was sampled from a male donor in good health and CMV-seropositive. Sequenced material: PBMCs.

The CDR3 bases are TGTGCCAGCAGCTTAGGGAGAGGTGGAAGGGAGACTGAAGCTTTCTTT. As protein: CASSLGRGGRETEAFF. The V and J genes are TRBV13 and TRBJ1-1, with D unresolved. Germline CDR1 and CDR2: PRHDT and FYEKMQ (reference sequence). V lost 0 bases and J 5 bases, leaving 16 bases between the germline ends. This CDR3 comprises 16 residues.